The rows below give T cell receptor beta chains drawn from one sample of a study of T cells in Graves' hyperthyroidism and ophthalmopathy. TCRdb analysed the multiplex PCR reads with MiXCR anew, one entry per CDR3 protein. The data hold some 600,000 distinct CDR3 sequences, with approximately 13% observed a single time. Source material: blood. The receptors shown here come from a woman in her 30s with Graves' hyperthyroidism that later progressed to Graves' ophthalmopathy. Both conserved end residues are trimmed from each CDR3. Fields, in order: V gene, J gene, CDR3 protein.

TRBV6-5	TRBJ1-1	ASSYVGEGTEAF
TRBV6-6	TRBJ1-4	ASSYSTIGWEKLF
TRBV29-1	TRBJ2-7	SIQGYSYEQY
TRBV19	TRBJ2-5	ASSMRDYQETQY
TRBV29-1	TRBJ1-3	SVAGGLGNTIY
TRBV9	TRBJ2-1	ASSFQGLAGNEQF
TRBV6-1	TRBJ1-2	ASGGTGVLSGYT
TRBV12-3/TRBV12-4	TRBJ2-3	AGGQGAVDTQY
TRBV19	TRBJ2-5	ATTQGGSETQY
TRBV7-2	TRBJ2-3	ASSSGTSGRSDTQY
TRBV28	TRBJ2-7	ASSNHRGLAGRSYEQY
TRBV24-1	TRBJ2-1	ATSPSGTGSYNEQF
TRBV28	TRBJ1-1	ASSPPDRANTEAF
TRBV3-1	TRBJ2-5	ASSQDIAGWETQY
TRBV5-1	TRBJ1-1	ASRDSRGEAF
TRBV2	TRBJ2-1	ASSYEGEQF
TRBV6-1	TRBJ2-4	ASSESGTLIAKNIQY
TRBV9	TRBJ1-1	ASSPSIPPNTEAF
TRBV12-3/TRBV12-4	TRBJ1-4	ASSLYQGREKLF
TRBV4-2	TRBJ1-3	ASSQAAAVSGNTIY
TRBV30	TRBJ1-6	ASPGTVFPLH
TRBV7-8	TRBJ2-3	ASSLAGGRRNTQY
TRBV2	TRBJ2-1	AIYNGAGTYNEQF
TRBV4-2	TRBJ2-7	ASSQDPGGIISYEQY
TRBV6-1	TRBJ2-1	ASSEATRVLGYNEQF
TRBV19	TRBJ1-5	ASAGGGGQPQH
TRBV7-2	TRBJ2-5	ASRLTVYQETQY
TRBV24-1	TRBJ2-1	ATSVGTPALYNEQF
TRBV10-1	TRBJ2-7	ATPAGNPYEQY
TRBV11-2	TRBJ1-1	ASSRGRIGRDTEAF
TRBV27	TRBJ2-7	ASSLLPAPSSYEQY
TRBV6-2/TRBV6-3	TRBJ1-5	ASSLRISYQPQH
TRBV7-2	TRBJ2-3	ASSLGAGKQDTQY
TRBV19	TRBJ2-2	ASRTGPSNTGELF
TRBV6-6	TRBJ2-7	ASSYRGDYEQY
TRBV6-5	TRBJ1-2	ASSYDRWGGYT
TRBV7-2	TRBJ2-1	ASSFLAGGRNEQF
TRBV27	TRBJ2-1	ASKLAGNYNEQF
TRBV3-1	TRBJ2-3	ASTLGASTDTQY
TRBV6-1	TRBJ2-7	ASTLKTSAYEQY
TRBV6-5	TRBJ2-7	ASSYRDRPYEQY
TRBV28	TRBJ1-4	ASSSPHNGDEKLF
TRBV2	TRBJ1-2	ASSRDGETYGYT
TRBV12-3/TRBV12-4	TRBJ1-5	ASSSRRSNQPQH
TRBV3-1	TRBJ2-7	ASSGHGGFWPTYEQY
TRBV7-8	TRBJ2-4	ASSPSGAWDIQY
TRBV4-3	TRBJ2-1	ASSPIFGGENGNEQF
TRBV7-9	TRBJ2-3	ASSPKLDRGYPDTQY
TRBV12-3/TRBV12-4	TRBJ2-7	ASSFEEGFYEQY
TRBV6-2/TRBV6-3	TRBJ2-7	ASSDPGRSSSYEQY